This T cell receptor beta chain was identified in a study of shared clonotypes between healthy human individuals (dated by TCRdb to between 2020 and 2021). At the level of the whole study: Three men and a couple of women, aged 18 to 49 years, made up the cohort. For each donor, CD4 naive and CD4 memory were each run on three plates, CD8 naive on two plates, and CD8 memory on one plate. Blood TCR repertoires of five healthy adults were deeply sequenced to estimate repertoire size and the extent of clonotype sharing between individuals. To increase sequencing depth and limit assay-specific biases, different laboratories used diverse techniques to prepare libraries and sequence TCR repertoires. Each donor's leukapheresis produced roughly between roughly 0.85 and 9 billion PBMCs. Study-wide conclusions, independent of this receptor: Compared with non-shared clonotypes, clonotypes shared by all four sorted-subset donors had higher generation probabilities. Sampling was restricted to blood, and TCR repertoires in tissues likely differ from the TCR repertoires found in blood. Naive subsets generally had larger estimated clonotype richness than memory subsets did. Approximately 5% of naive CD4, roughly 3.5% of naive CD8, about 2.4% of memory CD4, and around 0.4% of memory CD8 clonotypes were shared across a handful of donors. The small number of donors limited the genetic and exposure-history diversity represented. Based on pairwise subsampling, the degree of clonotype sharing among donors was expected to be affected by sequencing depth. Even with the large sequencing depth, rarefaction of the sorted-subset datasets indicated that sequencing was incomplete.

Healthy HIV-negative adults with no recently reported acute infections or vaccinations were included as donors. Every donor was a Caucasian adult living in Nashville, Tennessee, USA. CD4+ T cells were enriched by magnetic negative selection, after which naive cells were positively selected on CD45RA and the negative fraction was taken as the memory subset. Blood was collected by leukapheresis, and PBMCs were isolated by Ficoll-Histopaque density gradient centrifugation and then cryopreserved in liquid nitrogen vapor phase. Purity and quantity of every magnetically sorted T cell population were checked by analytical flow cytometry. Genomic DNA was isolated from each sorted fraction and quantified by UV absorbance on a Nanodrop 2000c. As for this clone: Its antigen specificity is not known. Per-base qualities were not stored, and no clone one base away is much larger.

V and J are trimmed by 9 bases and 5 bases, and the gene matches miss 8 bases of the junction. CDR1 and CDR2, per the germline V gene (reference sequence), are LNHDA and SQIVND. The CDR3 spans 15 residues, from the cysteine through the phenylalanine. The DNA shown is the 45-base CDR3, in frame from base 1. Using the deep immunoSEQ assay, multiplex PCR amplified TCR CDR3 regions from genomic DNA. Extracted genomic DNA from each cell subset was spread evenly across all wells of several immunoSEQ 96-well plates, with each plate serving as a replicate. Each replicate PCR for sorted subsets received 200 ng genomic DNA, equal to roughly 30,000 T cell genomes. Purified libraries were measured with a Qubit 3.0 fluorometer, size-checked on a Bioanalyzer 2100, and measured again with the KAPA Library Quantification kit. Every immunoSEQ 96-well plate was sequenced on a separate single-read 150-cycle Illumina NextSeq 550 flow cell. Processing in the source paper ran as follows. Because the immunoSEQ output held only junctional sequences and lacked quality scores, the filtering could not match the filtering applied to full-length reads. To assign V/J genes and CDR3, sequences were annotated using PyIR, a Python wrapper for IgBLAST v1.9, with IMGT germline references. Any read was removed if the V/J assignment was weak (E-value above 1e-6), the CDR3 was missing, or the read contained stop codons, out-of-frame junctions, or ambiguous translated residues. V3J clonotypes were defined as sequences sharing an identical inferred V gene, J gene, and CDR3 amino acid sequence. To compute the percentage overlap between repertoires, the number of shared unique clonotypes was divided by the size of the smaller repertoire. Repertoire richness was assessed with RTK rarefaction, the Chao1 estimator, and Recon v2.1 estimates of unobserved clonotypes. Generation probabilities for all TCRbeta clonotypes obtained by the gDNA method from a few donors were computed using OLGA. The table was pulled from immuneACCESS by TCRdb, which kept in-frame rearrangements only. Such tables lose some clones; where checked, under half of the loss comes from unresolved V genes, and the rest has no known cause. D and trimming were read from the DNA, whereas the V and J calls and clone size are those reported in that table. The sample has more than 2,000,000 clones on record, over 85% of them singletons. The biggest ten clones account for 0.35% to 0.45% of the sample.

What was sequenced was naive CD4+ T cells from PBMCs. The sample's cell subset or site label, in plain terms: CD45RA+ positively selected. The TCR comes from a man younger than 35 in good health. Some clones in this sample may be carry-over from other donors' samples. The V and J genes are TRBV19 and TRBJ2-5; 14 central nucleotides agree with TRBD2. The nucleotide sequence reads TGTGCCAGCATGGGACTAGCGGGAGTGGTGGAGACCCAGTACTTC. Its translation reads: CASMGLAGVVETQYF.